Listed below are T cell receptor beta chains from one sample, sequenced in a study of T cell responses to AZD1222 COVID-19 vaccine. TCRdb keeps only in-frame clones here, not all; method: immunoSEQ multiplex PCR. The sample includes roughly 77,000 clones, approximately 92% of them seen just once. This material consisted of peripheral blood, taken 28 days after the second AZD1222 dose. The receptor set was obtained from an adult who received the AZD1222 COVID-19 vaccine. Both conserved end residues are part of each CDR3. A D gene is named only where the DNA matches it firmly. Clone size is not always given. Where it is, it says once, few, many or a class for expanded clones.

CASSLIREPNYGYTF | TGTGCCAGCAGCTTAATTAGGGAACCGAACTATGGCTACACCTTC | . | . | TRBJ1-2 | TRBV7-9
CSVEGGGRNYGYTF | TGCAGCGTTGAAGGGGGAGGCAGGAACTATGGCTACACCTTC | . | . | TRBJ1-2 | TRBV29-1
CASSLWAEYGYTF | TGTGCCAGCAGCTTATGGGCGGAATATGGCTACACCTTC | . | . | TRBJ1-2 | TRBV7-2
CASSYGTGDYEQYF | TGTGCCAGCAGTTACGGGACAGGGGACTACGAGCAGTACTTC | TRBD1 | . | TRBJ2-7 | TRBV5-4
CASSRQTDSGNTIYF | TGTGCCAGCAGCCGCCAGACAGACTCTGGAAACACCATATATTTT | . | . | TRBJ1-3 | TRBV4-2
CASSISGATGELFF | TGTGCCAGTAGTATCTCGGGAGCCACCGGGGAGCTGTTTTTT | . | . | TRBJ2-2 | TRBV19
CASSPQLSNQPQHF | TGTGCCAGCAGTCCCCAGTTGAGCAATCAGCCCCAGCATTTT | . | . | TRBJ1-5 | TRBV28
CASTDRVYGQLFF | TGTGCCAGTACCGACAGGGTTTACGGGCAACTGTTTTTT | TRBD1 | . | TRBJ1-4 | TRBV19
CAWSVRVVSYNEQFF | TGTGCCTGGAGTGTACGGGTAGTTTCCTACAATGAGCAGTTCTTC | . | . | TRBJ2-1 | TRBV30
CASSQDLGQGYTF | TGCGCCAGCAGCCAAGATCTCGGACAGGGATACACCTTC | TRBD1 | . | TRBJ1-2 | TRBV4-3
CASSLDSPATGNTEAFF | TGTGCCAGCAGCTTAGATTCCCCCGCGACAGGGAACACTGAAGCTTTCTTT | . | . | TRBJ1-1 | TRBV7-2
CASSATGTGNNEQFF | TGTGCCAGCAGCGCCACCGGGACAGGGAACAATGAGCAGTTCTTC | TRBD1 | . | TRBJ2-1 | TRBV7-9
CASSRSGYQETQYF | TGTGCCAGCAGCCGCAGTGGGTACCAAGAGACCCAGTACTTC | . | . | TRBJ2-5 | TRBV5-6
CASSPWVGGPGYGYTF | TGTGCCAGCAGCCCATGGGTTGGGGGCCCAGGGTATGGCTACACCTTC | . | . | TRBJ1-2 | TRBV3-1/TRBV3-2
CASSRGTKETQYF | TGTGCCAGCAGCCGCGGGACTAAAGAGACCCAGTACTTC | TRBD2 | . | TRBJ2-5 | TRBV7-9
CASRRQGEGYQETQYF | TGTGCCAGTAGGAGACAGGGCGAGGGATACCAAGAGACCCAGTACTTC | TRBD1 | . | TRBJ2-5 | TRBV19
CASRRLAGDSYEQYF | TGTGCCAGCAGACGACTAGCGGGCGACTCCTACGAGCAGTACTTC | TRBD2 | . | TRBJ2-7 | TRBV27
CASSLDLQGHYGYTF | TGTGCCAGCAGCTTAGATTTACAGGGTCACTATGGCTACACCTTC | . | . | TRBJ1-2 | TRBV11-2
CASSVGGTSLPSDEQYF | TGTGCCAGCAGCGTAGGAGGGACTAGTTTACCTTCAGACGAGCAGTACTTC | TRBD2 | . | TRBJ2-7 | TRBV9
CASSFSTQPQHF | TGTGCCAGCAGTTTTAGTACTCAGCCCCAGCATTTT | . | . | TRBJ1-5 | TRBV28
CASRALAGTTYEQYF | TGTGCCAGCAGGGCCTTAGCGGGCACCACCTACGAGCAGTACTTC | TRBD2 | . | TRBJ2-7 | TRBV5-6
CASLGCFLLQPQHF | TGCGCCAGCCTAGGATGTTTCCTTCTGCAGCCCCAGCATTTT | . | once | TRBJ1-5 | TRBV23-1
CASSLAQGRTGELFF | TGCGCCAGCAGCTTGGCGCAGGGGCGGACCGGGGAGCTGTTTTTT | . | once | TRBJ2-2 | TRBV5-1
CASSLEGVNYEQYF | TGCGCCAGCAGCTTGGAAGGAGTCAACTACGAGCAGTACTTC | . | . | TRBJ2-7 | TRBV5-1
CASSYVDRREGTQYF | TGCGCCAGCAGTTACGTCGATCGAAGGGAGGGTACGCAGTATTTT | TRBD2 | once | TRBJ2-3 | TRBV5-1
CASSPERETRNEQFF | TGTGCCAGTAGTCCGGAGCGGGAGACACGGAATGAGCAGTTCTTC | TRBD2 | . | TRBJ2-1 | TRBV19
CASSSTDSGNTIYF | TGCGCCAGCAGTTCAACAGACTCTGGAAACACCATATATTTT | . | few | TRBJ1-3 | TRBV10-2